This entry lists 10 T cell receptor beta chains sequenced from one sample in a study of cytomegalovirus exposure and HLA in healthy donors. The primer mix had 60 Vbeta and 13 Jbeta primers. TCRdb's table, derived via immunoSEQ multiplex PCR, lists solely in-frame clones and lacks some. This sample has roughly 150,000 clones, with 80% found just once. Sequencing was done on a sample of PBMCs. These receptors were taken from a woman in her thirties or forties in good health and CMV-seronegative.

The J gene is TRBJ2-5, the V gene TRBV18, with a weak D call TRBD1 (6 bases). Near its end, the DNA agrees better with TRBJ2-7, so the J call may be wrong. The CDR3 loop spans 16 amino acids. Germline loops: CDR1 KGHSH, CDR2 LQKENI. The CDR3 nucleotides read TGTGCCAGCTCACCACTCCCTGGACAGAGAACCTACGAGCAGTACTTC. Its translation is CASSPLPGQRTYEQYF.

This chain uses TRBV6-6 with TRBJ1-1; the D gene is possibly TRBD1 (5 bases). The CDR3 has 13 amino acids. Germline CDR1 reads MNHNY; CDR2 reads SVGAGI (reference sequence). V lost 4 bases to trimming and J lost 5 bases, with 11 bases between them. CDR3 sequence reads: CASSLSRGTEAFF. The CDR3 DNA reads TGTGCCAGCAGTTTATCTAGGGGAACTGAAGCTTTCTTT.

This chain links TRBV11-3 with TRBJ1-4; no definite D call. Per germline, CDR1 SGHNT and CDR2 YENEEA. Trimming shortened V by 1 base and J by 4 bases, and 13 bases separated the two germline ends. This CDR3 contains 16 residues. The CDR3 DNA reads as TGTGCCAGCAGCTTAGGGAGCAACCTACTTAATGAAAAACTGTTTTTT. This encodes CASSLGSNLLNEKLFF.

The chain couples TRBV6-1 to TRBJ1-6; D is undetermined. The CDR3 has 13 residues. V was pared by 6 bases and J by 0 bases, with 3 bases between. The germline V gene encodes CDR1 MNHNS and CDR2 SASEGT. In DNA form, the CDR3 reads TGTGCCAGCAGGAGCTCCTATAATTCACCCCTCCACTTT. It translates to CASRSSYNSPLHF.

The table lists this clone with a count of one. The gene calls are TRBV6-1 and TRBJ2-7; D gene uncertain. Trimming shortened V by 6 bases and J by 7 bases, and 19 bases separated the two germline ends. The CDR3 runs 14 residues. Germline assignment: CDR1 MNHNS and CDR2 SASEGT. CDR3: CASSESSFIGEQYF. Written as DNA, the CDR3 is TGTGCCAGCAGCGAATCGAGTTTTATCGGGGAGCAGTACTTC.

The chain links TRBV5-4 to TRBJ2-7; D is perhaps TRBD2 (7 bases). Trimming removed 4 bases from V and 3 bases from J, with 20 bases in between. The CDR3 has 16 residues. CDR1 SGHNT and CDR2 YYREEE come from the germline V gene (reference sequence). CDR3 in DNA: TGTGCCAGCAGCCCGCGGGGCGGGGGCCCAAACTACGAGCAGTACTTC. It specifies CASSPRGGGPNYEQYF.

The rearrangement joins TRBV7-2 to TRBJ2-1; 10 bases agree with TRBD2. J lost 4 bases, V lost 5 bases, and 14 bases had no gene match. Germline CDR1 SGHTA, CDR2 FQGNSA. This CDR3 has 18 residues. DNA for the CDR3: TGTGCCAGCAGCCGGACCCCAGCGGCTAGCGGGAGATACAATGAGCAGTTCTTC. This gives the protein CASSRTPAASGRYNEQFF. Supplemented by reference TRBV7-2 and TRBJ2-1, the full variable domain reads GAGVSQSPSNKVTEKGKDVELRCDPISGHTALYWYRQSLGQGLEFLIYFQGNSAPDKSGLPSDRFSAERTGGSVSTLTIQRTQQEDSAVYLCASSRTPAASGRYNEQFFGPGTRLTVL.

V gene TRBV9 combines with J gene TRBJ2-1; D unclear. This CDR3 has 13 residues. V was pared by 0 bases and J by 15 bases, with 16 bases between. CDR1 SGDLS and CDR2 YYNGEE come from the germline V gene. CDR3 in DNA: TGTGCCAGCAGCGTAGACGGAGTGGTCAAGCGGTTCTTC. Translated: CASSVDGVVKRFF. Looking up the rest from reference TRBV9 and TRBJ2-1 gives the full variable domain: DSGVTQTPKHLITATGQRVTLRCSPRSGDLSVYWYQQSLDQGLQFLIQYYNGEERAKGNILERFSAQQFPDLHSELNLSSLELGDSALYFCASSVDGVVKRFFGPGTRLTVL.

The CDR3 DNA is TGTGCCATCTCAGACCCCGGACAAGGGAATGAAAAACTGTTTTTT. Translation: CAISDPGQGNEKLFF. This chain uses TRBV2 with TRBJ1-4; maybe TRBD1 (5 bases). This CDR3 spans 15 amino acids. Trimming cost V 10 bases and J 5 bases, with 20 bases left between them. CDR1 is SNHLY, CDR2 FYNNEI, per germline.

Here the CDR3 DNA reads TGTGCCAGCGGGGGACAAGAAGGGAGCACCATATATTTT. Translated, it gives CASGGQEGSTIYF. V gene TRBV7-3 combines with J gene TRBJ1-3; maybe TRBD1 (6 bases). The CDR3 totals 13 residues. V gave up 8 bases and J gave up 9 bases, with 17 bases separating them. The germline V gene has CDR1 SGHTA and CDR2 FQGTGA.